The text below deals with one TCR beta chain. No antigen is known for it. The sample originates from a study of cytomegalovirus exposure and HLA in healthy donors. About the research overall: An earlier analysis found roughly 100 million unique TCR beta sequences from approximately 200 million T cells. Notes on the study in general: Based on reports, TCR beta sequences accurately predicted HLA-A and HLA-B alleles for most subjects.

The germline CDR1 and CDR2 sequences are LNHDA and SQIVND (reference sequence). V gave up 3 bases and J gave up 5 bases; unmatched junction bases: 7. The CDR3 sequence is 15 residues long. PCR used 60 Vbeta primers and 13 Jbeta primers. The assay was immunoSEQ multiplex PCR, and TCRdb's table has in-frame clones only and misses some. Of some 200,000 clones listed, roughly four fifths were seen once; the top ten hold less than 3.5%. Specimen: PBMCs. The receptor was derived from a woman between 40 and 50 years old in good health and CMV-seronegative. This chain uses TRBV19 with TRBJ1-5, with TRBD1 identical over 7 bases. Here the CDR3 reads CASSIAQGMHQPQHF. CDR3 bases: TGTGCCAGTAGTATCGCACAGGGGATGCATCAGCCCCAGCATTTT.